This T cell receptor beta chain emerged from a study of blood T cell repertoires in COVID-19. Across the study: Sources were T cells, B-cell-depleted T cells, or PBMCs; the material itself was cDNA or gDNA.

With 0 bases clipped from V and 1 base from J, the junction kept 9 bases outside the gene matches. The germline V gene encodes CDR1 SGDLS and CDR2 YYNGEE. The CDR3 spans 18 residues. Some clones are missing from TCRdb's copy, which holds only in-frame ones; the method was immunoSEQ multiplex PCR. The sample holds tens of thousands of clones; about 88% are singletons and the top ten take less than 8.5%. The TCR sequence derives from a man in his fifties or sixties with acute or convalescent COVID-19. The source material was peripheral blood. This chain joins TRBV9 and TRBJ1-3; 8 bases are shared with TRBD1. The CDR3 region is CASSVVDRVGSSGNTIYF. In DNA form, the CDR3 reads TGTGCCAGCAGCGTAGTGGACAGGGTGGGGAGTTCTGGAAACACCATATATTTT.